These T cell receptor beta chains were read from a single sample in a study of T-cell memory formation after mild COVID-19. TCRdb reprocessed the 5' RACE reads with MiXCR, giving one entry per CDR3 protein. Of 280,000 or so distinct CDR3 sequences in the sample, 7% to 10% were seen once. The specimen sequenced was PBMCs or a T cell subset sorted from them (not recorded which). These receptors all stem from a man aged 18 to 30 who had mild COVID-19 (a few samples of this study predate the infection). Cell type and time point are not known. Each CDR3 is given with its conserved first and last residue. Each record gives: J gene, V gene, CDR3 protein.

TRBJ2-7 TRBV9 CASSVAGGQGDYEQYF
TRBJ2-5 TRBV3-1 CASSQGGNSYQETQYF
TRBJ2-1 TRBV18 CASSQTLGWHEQFF
TRBJ2-5 TRBV4-3 CASSHTGENQETQYF
TRBJ1-3 TRBV15 CATSRSGQNSGNTIYF
TRBJ2-5 TRBV4-3 CASSQDLGGSTGGVETQYF
TRBJ2-4 TRBV5-1 CASSSGTLENIQYF
TRBJ1-5 TRBV30 CAWSRVDQPQHF
TRBJ2-3 TRBV7-9 CASQGTSGLDTQYF
TRBJ2-1 TRBV12-3/TRBV12-4 CASSLYARVPNEQFF
TRBJ2-1 TRBV3-1 CASSQEQEGGRSYNEQFF
TRBJ2-3 TRBV20-1 CSARPGLASDTQYF
TRBJ2-6 TRBV10-1 CASRAGTGRIISGANVLTF
TRBJ1-4 TRBV20-1 CSARASGPLDEKLFF
TRBJ1-4 TRBV20-1 CSASRRGWANEKLFF
TRBJ1-1 TRBV12-3/TRBV12-4 CASSTPGAGAFF
TRBJ2-7 TRBV11-2 CASSYSGVSYEQYF
TRBJ1-2 TRBV29-1 CSVELGGTEGYTF
TRBJ1-1 TRBV11-3 CASSRLWEGPRTEAFF
TRBJ1-6 TRBV4-3 CASSQRTGNSPLHF
TRBJ1-4 TRBV20-1 CSASQPRNNEKLFF
TRBJ1-6 TRBV7-9 CASSSSYRGSYNSPLHF
TRBJ1-2 TRBV20-1 CSARDGAYGYTF
TRBJ1-6 TRBV5-4 CASSLTPGGAQNSPLHF
TRBJ2-5 TRBV20-1 CSARGGSWQTQYF
TRBJ1-3 TRBV6-2/TRBV6-3 CASLTGRPAGNTIYF
TRBJ1-4 TRBV27 CASSFPGTEKLFF
TRBJ2-7 TRBV5-1 CASSFRWGSYEQYF
TRBJ2-1 TRBV12-3/TRBV12-4 CASSLGQGEFF
TRBJ2-3 TRBV29-1 CSVGAIADTQYF
TRBJ1-5 TRBV5-6 CASSRHANQPQHF
TRBJ2-2 TRBV11-1 CASSLGAQGAGELFF
TRBJ2-5 TRBV7-7 CASSLRGRLAGVGETQYF
TRBJ2-3 TRBV12-3/TRBV12-4 CASSLSSGGGHTQYF
TRBJ2-2 TRBV19 CASTEGNTGELFF
TRBJ2-3 TRBV5-1 CASSDTEGTDTQYF
TRBJ2-1 TRBV28 CASSLTEDEQFF
TRBJ2-1 TRBV7-8 CASSFLTPNSEQFF
TRBJ1-6 TRBV15 CATSRDRSAPLHF
TRBJ2-1 TRBV7-3 CASSSLAGGKVNEQFF
TRBJ1-2 TRBV12-3/TRBV12-4 CASSVGWLAGYTF
TRBJ1-5 TRBV13 CASSSNRVNQPQHF
TRBJ2-5 TRBV12-3/TRBV12-4 CASSSGLSKETQYF
TRBJ2-2 TRBV9 CASSPSRANTGELFF
TRBJ2-5 TRBV12-3/TRBV12-4 CASSSQGAGETQYF
TRBJ2-5 TRBV9 CASSEHLREGETQYF
TRBJ1-2 TRBV5-1 CASSTGQGARGYTF
TRBJ2-6 TRBV12-3/TRBV12-4 CASSPSVSGANVLTF
TRBJ2-2 TRBV7-8 CASSLQDTGELFF
TRBJ2-5 TRBV5-1 CASNRGQGETQYF
TRBJ1-2 TRBV6-5 CASFRGSGYGYTF
TRBJ1-2 TRBV5-6 CASRRDTNYGYTF
TRBJ1-6 TRBV27 CASSLDRGGPLHF
TRBJ2-7 TRBV5-1 CASSYGTGSNEQYF
TRBJ2-5 TRBV19 CASRTSGGAPETQYF
TRBJ2-3 TRBV20-1 CSASTPWDTQYF
TRBJ1-2 TRBV10-3 CAISESIGRESRSYGYTF
TRBJ1-1 TRBV12-3/TRBV12-4 CASSLPGARNTEAFF
TRBJ2-1 TRBV7-8 CASSASGLADGEQFF